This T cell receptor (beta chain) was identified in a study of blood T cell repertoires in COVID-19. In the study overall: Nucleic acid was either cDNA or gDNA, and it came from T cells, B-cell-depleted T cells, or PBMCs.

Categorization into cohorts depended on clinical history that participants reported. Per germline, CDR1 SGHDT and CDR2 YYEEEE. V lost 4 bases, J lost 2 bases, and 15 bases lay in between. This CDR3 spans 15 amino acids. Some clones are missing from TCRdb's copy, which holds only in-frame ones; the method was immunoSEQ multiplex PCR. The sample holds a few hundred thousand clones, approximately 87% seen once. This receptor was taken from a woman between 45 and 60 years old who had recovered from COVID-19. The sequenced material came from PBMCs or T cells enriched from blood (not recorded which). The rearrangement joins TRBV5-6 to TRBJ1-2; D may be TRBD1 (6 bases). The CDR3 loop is CASSRRLTGNYGYTF. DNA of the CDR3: TGTGCCAGCAGCCGACGACTAACAGGGAACTATGGCTACACCTTC.